Following are 27 T cell receptor beta chains from one sample sequenced in a study of blood T cell repertoires in COVID-19. This table comes from immunoSEQ multiplex PCR, and its TCRdb copy is limited to in-frame clones, with some not included. The repertoire holds a few hundred thousand clones, with about 91% as singletons. Specimen: peripheral blood. The receptor set was obtained from a woman between 40 and 50 years old who had recovered from COVID-19.

The genes are TRBV18 and TRBJ2-7; 10 nucleotides agree with TRBD2. The CDR3 sequence is 16 residues long. The V gene's germline CDR1 is KGHSH and CDR2 LQKENI. V was pared by 0 bases and J by 2 bases, with 4 bases of the junction left unmatched. CDR3 loop: CASSPPSGGLPYEQYF. The CDR3 coding sequence is TGTGCCAGCTCACCACCTAGCGGGGGGCTTCCCTACGAGCAGTACTTC.

This chain connects TRBV6-5 to TRBJ2-5, with 7 bases aligning to TRBD1. This CDR3 is 14 amino acids long. With 2 bases clipped from V and 4 bases from J, the junction kept 4 bases outside the gene matches. The germline V gene encodes CDR1 MNHEY and CDR2 SVGAGI. The DNA of the CDR3 is TGTGCCAGCAGTTACGAAGGGGGCCGAGAGACCCAGTACTTC. Protein product: CASSYEGGRETQYF.

The V call is TRBV10-3, the J call TRBJ1-1; the match to TRBD1 covers 7 bases. Unmatched junction bases numbered 3, after V lost 7 bases and J lost 1 base. The CDR3 extends over 13 amino acids. Per germline, CDR1 ENHRY and CDR2 SYGVKD. The CDR3 DNA reads TGTGCCATCACTGGGACAGCGAACACTGAAGCTTTCTTT. Its translation is CAITGTANTEAFF.

The chain carries TRBV30 and TRBJ2-4; D may be TRBD1 (5 bases). The CDR3 spans 13 residues. Germline V gene sequence: CDR1 GTSNPN, CDR2 SVGIG (reference sequence). The V end was cut by 3 bases, the J end by 5 bases, with 11 bases between. For the CDR3, the DNA is TGTGCCTGGAGGAAGCCAGGGCAAAACATTCAGTACTTC. Its protein is CAWRKPGQNIQYF.

V and J are TRBV10-3 and TRBJ1-2; no clear D. This CDR3 is built from 12 residues. CDR1 and CDR2 from the germline V gene are ENHRY and SYGVKD. V was clipped by 3 bases and J by 7 bases, with 9 bases between them. DNA of the CDR3: TGTGCCATCAGTGAAATACAGTCTGGCTACACCTTC. This translates into CAISEIQSGYTF.

The CDR3 DNA sequence: TGCGCCAGCAGCTTGGCAGGGACAGACCTTGGAAACACCATATATTTT. As protein: CASSLAGTDLGNTIYF. This chain joins TRBV5-1 and TRBJ1-3; TRBD1 agrees at 7 bases. Germline-derived CDR1 and CDR2 are SGHRS and YFSETQ. The trim removed 0 bases at V and 3 bases at J, leaving 6 bases unmatched. The CDR3 totals 16 residues.

This clone has a single count. The rearrangement uses TRBV29-1 and TRBJ2-7; 7 nucleotides match TRBD1. The CDR3 is 13 amino acids. The V and J ends lost 5 bases and 6 bases, in that order; junction bases with no gene match: 10. CDR1 and CDR2 (germline): SQVTM, ANQGSEA. CDR3 sequence reads: CSVSTGLLLEQYV. As DNA, the CDR3 is TGCAGCGTTTCGACAGGGCTCCTCCTCGAGCAGTACGTC.

The DNA of the CDR3 is TGTGCCACCAGTCTAGGACTAGCGGGAGGACAGGGGGAGCTGTTTTTT. It yields the protein CATSLGLAGGQGELFF. The chain carries TRBV15 and TRBJ2-2; 14 bases map to TRBD2. The length of the CDR3 is 16 residues. Germline CDR1 is LNHNV and CDR2 is YYDKDF (reference sequence). Trimming cost V 6 bases and J 8 bases; bases outside gene matches: 8.

The CDR3 nucleotides read TGTGCCAGCAGTTTAGCAGAACAGGGGTATGGCTACACCTTC. It translates to CASSLAEQGYGYTF. The chain links TRBV28 to TRBJ1-2, with 7 bases lining up with TRBD1. The germline V gene has CDR1 MDHEN and CDR2 SYDVKM. V shed 2 bases, J shed 5 bases, and the junction held 5 bases outside the gene matches. This CDR3 region has 14 residues.

The CDR3 DNA reads TGTGCCAGCAGCAGACTTACGAACACTGAAGCTTTCTTT. It translates to CASSRLTNTEAFF. The chain combines TRBV9 with TRBJ1-1; D not resolved. The V gene lost 4 bases and the J gene lost 1 base, with 8 bases spanning the gap. Looked up from germline, CDR1 is SGDLS and CDR2 is YYNGEE. The CDR3 is 13 residues long. Complete variable domain (other parts from reference TRBV9 and TRBJ1-1): DSGVTQTPKHLITATGQRVTLRCSPRSGDLSVYWYQQSLDQGLQFLIQYYNGEERAKGNILERFSAQQFPDLHSELNLSSLELGDSALYFCASSRLTNTEAFFGQGTRLTVV.

The V call is TRBV7-3, the J call TRBJ1-1; no definite D call. V lost 0 bases and J lost 6, with 5 bases in between. Germline V gene lookup returns CDR1 SGHTA and CDR2 FQGTGA. This CDR3 comprises 12 residues. The CDR3: CASSLTLAEAFF. The CDR3 DNA reads TGTGCCAGCAGCTTAACGTTAGCTGAAGCTTTCTTT.

The chain has TRBV28 and TRBJ2-3; D perhaps matches TRBD1 (6 bases). Germline loops: CDR1 MDHEN, CDR2 SYDVKM. CDR3 length equals 15 residues. V lost 6 bases, J lost 0 bases, and 13 bases lay in between. The DNA of the CDR3 is TGTGCCAGCAGCGAGGCAGGGGTCAGCACAGATACGCAGTATTTT. This translates into CASSEAGVSTDTQYF.

The chain employs TRBV4-1 and TRBJ1-3; D is uncertain. Germline V gives CDR1 MGHRA, CDR2 YSYEKL. V lost 2 bases and J lost 0, with 8 bases in between. The CDR3 has 15 residues. This CDR3 is CASSQRHFSGNTIYF. CDR3 DNA sequence: TGCGCCAGCAGCCAAAGACATTTCTCTGGAAACACCATATATTTT.

The DNA of the CDR3 is TGTGCCAGCAGTGCAGGGGGCCCGACCCAGTACTTC. It specifies CASSAGGPTQYF. This chain connects TRBV6-2 or TRBV6-3 to TRBJ2-5; TRBD1 aligns across 8 bases. V lost 5 bases to trimming and J lost 7 bases; unmatched junction nucleotides: 3. The CDR3 runs 12 residues. Germline-derived CDR1 and CDR2 are MNHEY and SVGEGT.

The CDR3 sequence: CASSDSGSRDNEQFF. The CDR3 coding sequence is TGTGCCAGCAGCGATAGCGGGAGTAGAGACAATGAGCAGTTCTTC. This sequence joins TRBV7-2 and TRBJ2-1; 9 nucleotides line up with TRBD2. Per germline, CDR1 SGHTA and CDR2 FQGNSA. CDR3 length equals 15 residues. Germline trimming cut 5 bases from V and 5 bases from J; bases unmatched to any gene: 7.

The chain joins TRBV19 to TRBJ1-4; 8 positions agree with TRBD1. This CDR3 has 14 amino acids. CDR1 is LNHDA, CDR2 SQIVND, per germline (reference sequence). After removal of 4 bases from V and 7 bases from J, the junction contained 5 bases not matched to a gene. The CDR3 protein is CASSNQGAIEKLFF. The DNA of the CDR3 is TGTGCCAGTAGTAACCAGGGGGCGATTGAAAAACTGTTTTTT. The whole variable domain, filled in from reference TRBV19 and TRBJ1-4, reads DGGITQSPKYLFRKEGQNVTLSCEQNLNHDAMYWYRQDPGQGLRLIYYSQIVNDFQKGDIAEGYSVSREKKESFPLTVTSAQKNPTAFYLCASSNQGAIEKLFFGSGTQLSVL.

This sequence joins TRBV9 and TRBJ2-3; tentatively, D is TRBD1 (6 bases). V gave up 0 bases and J gave up 1 base, with 6 bases separating them. The CDR3 runs to 14 residues. The germline CDR1 and CDR2 sequences are SGDLS and YYNGEE. The CDR3 sequence: CASSVDRGTDTQYF. DNA of the CDR3: TGTGCCAGCAGCGTAGACAGGGGCACAGATACGCAGTATTTT.

The rearrangement links TRBV18 to TRBJ1-1, with D perhaps TRBD1 (6 bases). Per germline, CDR1 KGHSH and CDR2 LQKENI. Trimming took 6 bases from V and 3 from J, leaving 11 bases between them. The CDR3 runs 13 residues. The CDR3 DNA sequence: TGTGCCAGCTCTCCTAACAGGGACACTGAAGCTTTCTTT. It specifies CASSPNRDTEAFF.

This clone was picked up one time. CDR3: CASRPPTGDSELFF. In DNA, the CDR3 is TGTGCCAGCAGGCCCCCGACCGGGGACAGCGAGCTGTTTTTT. The V gene is TRBV7-2, the J gene TRBJ2-2, with TRBD1 matching 7 bases. V lost 6 bases, J lost 11 bases, and 12 bases stayed unmatched. The germline gives CDR1 SGHTA, CDR2 FQGNSA. This CDR3 spans 14 amino acids.

The V and J genes are TRBV5-4 and TRBJ2-7, with 8 positions matching TRBD1. Germline V gene sequence: CDR1 SGHNT, CDR2 YYREEE (reference sequence). The CDR3 runs 15 residues. After removal of 0 bases from V and 0 bases from J, the junction contained 2 bases not matched to a gene. The CDR3 protein is CASSLDRGYSYEQYF. Here the CDR3 DNA reads TGTGCCAGCAGCTTGGACAGGGGGTACTCCTACGAGCAGTACTTC.

The chain links TRBV6-5 to TRBJ1-1; TRBD1 is a possible D gene (6 bases). In germline, CDR1 is MNHEY, CDR2 SVGAGI. V was shortened by 1 base and J by 3 bases, with 12 bases between the two germline ends. The CDR3 length is 15 residues. The CDR3 sequence: CASSYWGKGDTEAFF. The CDR3 DNA reads TGTGCCAGCAGTTACTGGGGGAAGGGGGACACTGAAGCTTTCTTT.

This clone showed up just once. The J gene is TRBJ1-1, the V gene TRBV9, with D tentatively TRBD1 (6 bases). CDR3 length equals 19 residues. The germline CDR1 and CDR2 sequences are SGDLS and YYNGEE. With 0 bases removed from V and 0 bases from J, the gap between germline ends came to 21 bases. The CDR3 bases are TGTGCCAGCAGCGTAGACCCTGGGGGCAGGCTCACAATGAACACTGAAGCTTTCTTT. Its protein product is CASSVDPGGRLTMNTEAFF.

V usage is TRBV6-6 and J usage is TRBJ1-1, with D maybe TRBD1 (5 bases). The CDR3 length is 14 residues. Trimming removed 6 bases from V and 6 bases from J, with 17 bases in between. CDR1 and CDR2 (germline): MNHNY, SVGAGI (reference sequence). The CDR3 sequence is CASRSDTSGAEAFF. The CDR3 nucleotides read TGTGCCAGCAGATCGGACACCAGTGGGGCTGAAGCTTTCTTT.

This chain uses TRBV11-3 with TRBJ2-3, with TRBD2 identical over 8 bases. V lost 7 bases to trimming and J lost 6 bases; unmatched junction nucleotides: 6. Per the germline V gene, CDR1 is SGHNT and CDR2 is YENEEA. The length of the CDR3 is 13 residues. The CDR3 bases are TGTGCCAGCAACAGCGGGAGTTGGGATACGCAGTATTTT. Translation gives CASNSGSWDTQYF.

This clone was seen only once. V and J are TRBV19 and TRBJ2-2; TRBD2 might be the D (7 bases). Germline CDR1 LNHDA, CDR2 SQIVND (reference sequence). This CDR3 spans 14 amino acids. The V and J ends lost 11 bases and 5 bases respectively, with 18 bases between them. This chain's CDR3 is CACVGGAGTGELFF. In DNA form, the CDR3 reads TGTGCCTGTGTGGGGGGGGCGGGTACCGGGGAGCTGTTTTTT. The full variable domain, rest sourced from reference TRBV19 and TRBJ2-2, is DGGITQSPKYLFRKEGQNVTLSCEQNLNHDAMYWYRQDPGQGLRLIYYSQIVNDFQKGDIAEGYSVSREKKESFPLTVTSAQKNPTAFYLCACVGGAGTGELFFGEGSRLTVL.

The genes are TRBV9 and TRBJ1-2, with D perhaps TRBD1 (6 bases). The V and J ends lost 4 bases and 7 bases respectively, with 20 bases between them. This CDR3 has 15 amino acids. Per germline, CDR1 SGDLS and CDR2 YYNGEE. DNA for the CDR3: TGTGCCAGCAGCTCCCAAATCAGGGGCGCGGGTGGCTACACCTTC. It translates to CASSSQIRGAGGYTF.

The V call is TRBV27, the J call TRBJ2-7; TRBD2 agrees at 12 bases. The CDR3 totals 16 residues. Looked up from germline, CDR1 is MNHEY and CDR2 is SMNVEV (reference sequence). V lost 3 bases, J lost 5 bases, and 8 bases stayed unmatched. The CDR3 DNA is TGTGCCAGCAGTTTGGTTGTGGGACTAGCGGGTAACGAGCAGTACTTC. Translating gives CASSLVVGLAGNEQYF.